Each of the 12 T cell receptor beta chains below was sequenced from the same sample in a study of cytomegalovirus exposure and HLA in healthy donors (dated by TCRdb to about 2017). The method behind the library was the immunoSEQ multiplex PCR assay. For the multiplex PCR, a mixture combining 60 forward primers for TCR Vbeta segments and 13 reverse primers for TCR Jbeta segments was used. Held by TCRdb, this immuneACCESS table contains in-frame sequences only and omits some clones. Under half of the omission traces to an unresolved V gene where checked; the cause of the rest is unknown. The table for this sample lists under 150,000 clones; 55% to 65% of them were counted only once. The ten biggest clones cover roughly 9.7% of the sample. The sequenced material came from PBMCs. These receptors all stem from a woman in her 40s in good health and CMV-seropositive.

CDR3 sequence reads: CAISESSSGSGEQFF. The CDR3 nucleotides read TGTGCCATCAGTGAGTCGAGTAGCGGGAGTGGTGAGCAGTTCTTC. This chain connects TRBV10-3 to TRBJ2-1, with 9 bases lining up with TRBD2. V dropped 0 bases and J dropped 9; count of bases not matched to a gene: 6. Germline V gene data show CDR1 as ENHRY and CDR2 as SYGVKD. The CDR3 loop spans 15 amino acids.

The chain has TRBV4-2 and TRBJ2-7; D is unclear. With 4 bases removed from V and 0 bases from J, the gap between germline ends came to 19 bases. The CDR3 is 17 amino acids. CDR1 LGHNA and CDR2 YNFKEQ come from the germline V gene. The CDR3 nucleotides read TGTGCCAGCAGCCTCAGTGGATCGGCAGGTAGCTCCTACGAGCAGTACTTC. Amino acids: CASSLSGSAGSSYEQYF.

This clone was seen a few times. The gene calls are TRBV6-1 and TRBJ1-1; tentative D call: TRBD1 (5 bases). V was clipped by 6 bases and J by 5 bases, with 16 bases between them. This CDR3 region has 14 residues. Looked up from germline, CDR1 is MNHNS and CDR2 is SASEGT. The CDR3 coding sequence is TGTGCCAGCAGCCCTACCTGGCAGGGAACTGAAGCTTTCTTT. It specifies CASSPTWQGTEAFF.

This rearrangement joins TRBV15 to TRBJ2-3; TRBD1 is a possible D gene (6 bases). V was cut by 7 bases and J by 1 base, with 12 bases left in between. From germline, CDR1 is LNHNV and CDR2 YYDKDF (reference sequence). This CDR3 spans 14 amino acids. The CDR3 DNA sequence: TGTGCCACCACCGCGGACAGCGGCACAGATACGCAGTATTTT. Translating gives CATTADSGTDTQYF.

This clone was detected only a few times. The chain recombines TRBV5-1 with TRBJ1-2; 10 positions agree with TRBD1. Trimming at V came to 8 bases and at J to 5 bases, leaving 18 bases not matched to a gene. CDR3 length equals 17 residues. Germline V gene sequence: CDR1 SGHRS, CDR2 YFSETQ. The CDR3 spells CASSPGTGDSLGYGYTF. For the CDR3, the DNA is TGCGCCAGTTCCCCCGGGACAGGGGATTCCCTCGGATATGGCTACACCTTC.

The chain couples TRBV30 to TRBJ2-5; D uncertain. The CDR3 runs to 13 residues. The ends were cut back, 0 bases at V and 0 bases at J, with 5 bases in the middle. Germline CDR1 reads GTSNPN; CDR2 reads SVGIG (reference sequence). CDR3 loop: CAWSVAHQETQYF. The CDR3 DNA is TGTGCCTGGAGTGTAGCCCACCAAGAGACCCAGTACTTC. Looking up the rest from reference TRBV30 and TRBJ2-5 gives the full variable domain: SQTIHQWPATLVQPVGSPLSLECTVEGTSNPNLYWYRQAAGRGLQLLFYSVGIGQISSEVPQNLSASRPQDRQFILSSKKLLLSDSGFYLCAWSVAHQETQYFGPGTRLLVL.

The chain is built from TRBV9 and TRBJ1-2, with 12 positions matching TRBD1. V lost 2 bases and J lost 7; bases outside the gene matches: 6. Looked up from germline, CDR1 is SGDLS and CDR2 is YYNGEE. The CDR3 spans 15 residues. The CDR3 loop is CASSVGGTGGSGYTF. CDR3 in DNA: TGTGCCAGCAGCGTGGGTGGGACAGGGGGCTCTGGCTACACCTTC. The full variable domain, in which reference TRBV9 and TRBJ1-2 provide the parts outside the CDR3, is DSGVTQTPKHLITATGQRVTLRCSPRSGDLSVYWYQQSLDQGLQFLIQYYNGEERAKGNILERFSAQQFPDLHSELNLSSLELGDSALYFCASSVGGTGGSGYTFGSGTRLTVV.

V gene TRBV6-5 combines with J gene TRBJ1-1; D call uncertain. The germline V and J ends were trimmed by 2 bases and 1 base, with 14 bases remaining between them. CDR1 and CDR2 from the germline V gene are MNHEY and SVGAGI. The CDR3 consists of 16 residues. The CDR3 region is CASSYHPDRRNTEAFF. Written as DNA, the CDR3 is TGTGCCAGCAGTTACCACCCCGATCGCAGGAACACTGAAGCTTTCTTT.

This clone came up once. This chain uses TRBV7-9 with TRBJ2-1; a weak D match, TRBD2 (5 bases). Trimming shortened V by 5 bases and J by 4 bases, and 15 bases separated the two germline ends. CDR3 length: 15 amino acids. The V gene's germline CDR1 is SEHNR and CDR2 FQNEAQ (reference sequence). The CDR3 is CASSTVVSGYNEQFF. DNA for the CDR3: TGTGCCAGCAGCACGGTCGTCTCGGGATACAATGAGCAGTTCTTC.

This clone was detected only a few times. In DNA form, the CDR3 reads TGTGCCAGCAGCTTGAGACAGGGCGACACAGATACGCAGTATTTT. Protein: CASSLRQGDTDTQYF. The chain recombines TRBV7-2 with TRBJ2-3; 7 bases are a match to TRBD1. This CDR3 has 15 residues. The trim removed 3 bases at V and 2 bases at J, leaving 5 bases unmatched. The germline gives CDR1 SGHTA, CDR2 FQGNSA.

This clone was seen a handful of times. The V call is TRBV7-9, the J call TRBJ2-7, with TRBD2 as a possible D gene (5 bases). The CDR3 spans 16 residues. V was cut by 1 base and J by 1 base, with 14 bases left in between. Germline loops: CDR1 SEHNR, CDR2 FQNEAQ (reference sequence). The CDR3 sequence is CASSLGGQEDSYEQYF. The CDR3 DNA sequence: TGTGCCAGCAGCTTAGGAGGGCAGGAGGATTCCTACGAGCAGTACTTC. The whole variable domain, remainder taken from reference TRBV7-9 and TRBJ2-7, is DTGVSQNPRHKITKRGQNVTFRCDPISEHNRLYWYRQTLGQGPEFLTYFQNEAQLEKSRLLSDRFSAERPKGSFSTLEIQRTEQGDSAMYLCASSLGGQEDSYEQYFGPGTRLTVT.

The chain uses TRBV7-8 and TRBJ1-1; D is unclear. This CDR3 has 13 residues. The ends were cut back, 1 base at V and 6 bases at J, with 9 bases in the middle. Per the germline V gene, CDR1 is SGHVS and CDR2 is FQNEAQ. In DNA, the CDR3 is TGTGCCAGCAGCTTAGGGCCTCATCCTGAAGCTTTCTTT. Encoded protein: CASSLGPHPEAFF.